This T cell receptor beta chain was sequenced in a study of Graves' ophthalmopathy and Graves' hyperthyroidism. CDR3 length: 14 amino acids. From germline, CDR1 is LNHNV and CDR2 YYDKDF (reference sequence). V lost 0 bases and J 5 bases, leaving 10 bases between the germline ends. Investigators amplified TCR beta CDR3 regions from RNA transcripts. An initial RT-PCR round employing HTBI primers preceded a second-round multiplex PCR. TCRdb used MiXCR to reprocess the multiplex PCR reads, holding one entry per CDR3 protein. Of fewer than 650,000 distinct CDR3 sequences listed, around a fifth are singletons. Many counts were recorded for this clonotype.

The chain has TRBV15 and TRBJ1-1; tentative D call: TRBD1 (5 bases). The sequencing input was peripheral blood. The clonotype comes from a woman between 18 and 30 years old with stable Graves' hyperthyroidism. Some clones in this sample may be carry-over from other donors' samples. The CDR3 bases are TGTGCCACCAGCAGAGAGGGGGGAACAACTGAAGCTTTCTTT. Residues: CATSREGGTTEAFF.